This T cell receptor (beta chain) was recovered during a study of blood T cell repertoires in COVID-19 (dated by TCRdb to 2018 to 2020). About the study as a whole: Collaborator samples came from the United States, Italy and Spain and covered acute and convalescent phases of COVID-19. The prospective study material was composed of cDNA or gDNA derived from T cells, B-cell-depleted T cells, or PBMCs. Deeply sampled blood TCRbeta repertoires from subjects exposed to, actively infected with, or recovered from COVID-19 were included in the dataset. A freely available public database, intended as a resource for researchers studying the immune response to SARS-CoV-2, is where the repertoires were released. The samples were drawn from the first 160 participants of the ongoing ImmuneRACE study and from 950 to 1,500 subjects provided by 6 global collaborators. A de-identified subject ID, COVID-19 status, age in years and sex were almost always included in the sample metadata. Where available, HLA class I and class II types were taken from metadata supplied by the sample provider and were not determined by assay-based typing. On the study overall, not on this receptor specifically: The amount of clinical and demographic metadata varied by source and participant and was provided uncurated.

TCRbeta CDR3 regions were amplified from genomic DNA using the immunoSEQ Assay, a bias-controlled multiplex PCR. On the study's bioinformatics: The number of nucleated cells in each sample was estimated from the amplification of reference gene primers within the assay. To quantify the absolute abundance of each unique TCRbeta CDR3 rearrangement, sequence reads were collapsed and filtered. For each sample, productive Simpson clonality was calculated as the square root of Simpson's diversity index across productive rearrangements. TCRdb took this table from immuneACCESS and kept in-frame rearrangements with V and J called. Such tables lack part of the clones; where checked against another copy, unresolved V genes explain under half of the gap, and the rest is unexplained. That table supplies the V and J calls and clone size; D and trimming were determined from the DNA. The sample records about 130,000 clones, approximately 83% of which are singletons. The biggest ten clones account for roughly 17% of the sample.

In regard to this clone: Its antigen has not been determined. Base quality data are lacking; no much larger clone is found one base away.

Via the germline V gene, CDR1 is KGHDR and CDR2 SFDVKD. Its CDR3 holds 18 amino acids, cysteine through phenylalanine. Only the CDR3 DNA is retained, 54 bases long and in frame from the first base. The trim is 7 bases for V and 0 bases for J, with a gap of 24 bases between the germline ends. Each collaborating institution followed its own protocols to collect whole blood in K2EDTA tubes. For TCRbeta analysis, collaborator samples were shipped as frozen whole blood, as isolated PBMCs, or as DNA extracted from either sample type. Sequences were obtained from peripheral blood. Recombination connected TRBV24-1 to TRBJ2-7; D gene: possibly TRBD1, on 6 matching bases. The sequence derives from a woman between 50 and 59 years old with acute or convalescent COVID-19. The CDR3 amino acid sequence is: CATSPLERTATFSYEQYF. The nucleotide sequence is given as TGTGCCACCAGCCCCTTGGAGCGGACAGCGACCTTCTCCTACGAGCAGTACTTC.